A single sample gave rise to the 8 T cell receptor beta chains below, sequenced in a study of beta chain features in type 1 diabetes. The study, taken as a whole, reports: In all four CD4+ subsets, TCRB CDR3 length was significantly, moderately reduced in type 1 diabetes.

These TCRs' antigens remain unknown. The study reverse transcribed the entire isolated RNA, so it sequenced expressed TCRB transcripts. TCRdb's table, derived via immunoSEQ multiplex PCR, lists solely in-frame clones and lacks some. The sample records roughly 220,000 clones, around 15% being singletons. Sample: naive CD4+ T cells from blood. These receptors were taken from a man younger than 40 with type 1 diabetes.

This clone was counted between two and nine times. The chain is built from TRBV9 and TRBJ1-1; the D gene is possibly TRBD1 (6 bases). V lost 4 bases to trimming and J lost 9 bases, with 16 bases between them. The CDR3 consists of 13 residues. CDR1 is SGDLS and CDR2 is YYNGEE in the germline V gene. The CDR3 sequence is CASSPVDRGKAFF. CDR3 nucleotide sequence: TGTGCCAGCAGCCCCGTGGACAGAGGAAAAGCTTTCTTT.

J is TRBJ2-2 and V is TRBV10-3; 10 bases line up with TRBD1. V gave up 6 bases and J gave up 4 bases; unmatched junction bases: 2. The CDR3 is 14 residues long. The germline gives CDR1 ENHRY, CDR2 SYGVKD. The CDR3 nucleotides are TGTGCCATCAGGGACAGGGGGTCCACCGGGGAGCTGTTTTTT. This codes for CAIRDRGSTGELFF.

The gene calls are TRBV7-2 and TRBJ2-7; a weak D match, TRBD2 (5 bases). Germline CDR1 reads SGHTA; CDR2 reads FQGNSA. The CDR3 has 15 amino acids. V shed 2 bases and J shed 4 bases, with 15 bases lying between them. CDR3 sequence: CASSLISGSAYEQYF. The CDR3 DNA reads as TGTGCCAGCAGCTTAATAAGCGGTTCCGCTTACGAGCAGTACTTC. The whole variable domain, filled in from reference TRBV7-2 and TRBJ2-7, reads GAGVSQSPSNKVTEKGKDVELRCDPISGHTALYWYRQSLGQGLEFLIYFQGNSAPDKSGLPSDRFSAERTGGSVSTLTIQRTQQEDSAVYLCASSLISGSAYEQYFGPGTRLTVT.

This rearrangement joins TRBV29-1 to TRBJ1-1; TRBD1 matches 7 bases. Losses at the gene ends were 7 bases for V and 0 bases for J; bases not matched to a gene: 5. The CDR3 contains 13 residues. CDR1 and CDR2 (germline): SQVTM, ANQGSEA. The DNA of the CDR3 is TGCAGCGGGACAGGACAGGTGAACACTGAAGCTTTCTTT. The encoded protein is CSGTGQVNTEAFF.

The chain links TRBV9 to TRBJ2-3; D call uncertain. V was cut by 8 bases and J by 6 bases, with 4 bases left in between. CDR1 and CDR2 (germline): SGDLS, YYNGEE. The CDR3 spans 9 residues. In nucleotides, the CDR3 is TGTGCCAGTTCTGATACGCAGTATTTT. Protein: CASSDTQYF.

This clone was picked up a small number of times. V and J are TRBV29-1 and TRBJ2-4, with D unresolved. Germline values: CDR1 SQVTM, CDR2 ANQGSEA. This CDR3 region has 13 residues. Trimming took 2 bases from V and 6 from J, leaving 11 bases between them. In DNA, the CDR3 is TGCAGCGTTGAATCTGAAATACTAAACATTCAGTACTTC. Translating it yields CSVESEILNIQYF. Looking up the rest from reference TRBV29-1 and TRBJ2-4 gives the full variable domain: SAVISQKPSRDICQRGTSLTIQCQVDSQVTMMFWYRQQPGQSLTLIATANQGSEATYESGFVIDKFPISRPNLTFSTLTVSNMSPEDSSIYLCSVESEILNIQYFGAGTRLSVL.

This clone was seen more than once but under ten times. This rearrangement joins TRBV7-2 to TRBJ2-1, with a weak D call TRBD2 (5 bases). V shed 8 bases and J shed 12 bases, with 20 bases lying between them. The CDR3 consists of 13 residues. Germline CDR1 reads SGHTA; CDR2 reads FQGNSA. DNA of the CDR3: TGTGCCAGCGGAACTAGTAATAGTGTAGGGCAGTTCTTC. The encoded protein is CASGTSNSVGQFF.

This chain connects TRBV9 to TRBJ2-5; D is possibly TRBD2 (5 bases). This CDR3 spans 16 amino acids. The V gene lost 0 bases and the J gene lost 5 bases, with 17 bases spanning the gap. Germline V lookup: CDR1 SGDLS, CDR2 YYNGEE. Here the CDR3 reads CASSVGASQTGETQYF. Here the CDR3 DNA reads TGTGCCAGCAGCGTAGGGGCGAGCCAAACGGGGGAGACCCAGTACTTC.